The 7 T cell receptor beta chains listed next were all sequenced from one sample in a study of cytotoxic CD8 clonotypes in ibrutinib-treated CLL. Method: immunoSEQ multiplex PCR; TCRdb's copy keeps in-frame clones and lacks some. The repertoire holds about 50,000 clones, with around 78% as singletons. The sample consisted of PBMCs, taken after 24 months of ibrutinib treatment. These receptors were collected from a human donor with chronic lymphocytic leukemia.

The genes are TRBV7-2 and TRBJ2-3; unclear D gene. The CDR3 is made up of 11 amino acids. V was clipped by 10 bases and J by 2 bases, with 7 bases between them. Germline CDR1 is SGHTA and CDR2 is FQGNSA. CDR3 sequence reads: CATSVTDTQYF. The CDR3 nucleotides are TGTGCCACTAGTGTCACAGATACGCAGTATTTT.

The table lists this clone with a count of one. The CDR3 coding sequence is TGTGCCAGCAGCTTGGCCGGAGGGGGGAGAGGAAACACCATATATTTT. Protein: CASSLAGGGRGNTIYF. The chain uses TRBV5-6 and TRBJ1-3; tentative D call: TRBD1 (6 bases). V dropped 0 bases and J dropped 4 bases, with 14 bases sitting between them. Germline lookup yields CDR1 SGHDT and CDR2 YYEEEE. The CDR3 extends over 16 amino acids.

V gene TRBV30 combines with J gene TRBJ2-7, with 10 nucleotides matching TRBD2. After removal of 5 bases from V and 6 bases from J, the junction contained 10 bases not matched to a gene. The CDR3 runs 14 residues. The V gene's germline CDR1 is GTSNPN and CDR2 SVGIG (reference sequence). Here the CDR3 reads CAWGPLAGASEQYF. The CDR3 bases are TGTGCCTGGGGGCCGCTAGCGGGAGCAAGCGAGCAGTACTTC.

The chain couples TRBV5-4 to TRBJ2-1, with 12 bases aligning to TRBD1. This CDR3 spans 14 amino acids. The junction had 2 bases not matched to a gene; V was cut back by 4 bases and J by 6 bases. Germline lookup yields CDR1 SGHNT and CDR2 YYREEE (reference sequence). CDR3 sequence (DNA): TGTGCCAGCAGCAAGGGACAGGGGGCCAATGAGCAGTTCTTC. Its translation is CASSKGQGANEQFF.

V usage is TRBV28 and J usage is TRBJ2-1, with 11 positions matching TRBD2. The CDR3 length is 15 residues. CDR1 MDHEN and CDR2 SYDVKM come from the germline V gene. V gave up 7 bases and J gave up 7 bases; unmatched junction bases: 9. This chain's CDR3 is CASNVLAGDKNEQFF. The CDR3 DNA sequence: TGTGCCAGCAACGTACTAGCGGGAGATAAGAATGAGCAGTTCTTC.

This clone was seen only once. J is TRBJ2-7 and V is TRBV5-4; either TRBD1 or TRBD2 may supply D (5 bases each). The CDR3 extends over 16 amino acids. CDR1 is SGHNT and CDR2 is YYREEE in the germline V gene (reference sequence). V lost 3 bases, J lost 7 bases, and 23 bases lay in between. The CDR3 loop reads CASSSVRSRGADEQYF. In DNA, the CDR3 is TGTGCCAGCAGCTCTGTCCGGAGCCGAGGGGCTGATGAGCAGTACTTC.

The chain uses TRBV30 and TRBJ2-2; 10 bases line up with TRBD2. The CDR3 is made up of 16 amino acids. V dropped 0 bases and J dropped 5; count of bases not matched to a gene: 6. In germline, CDR1 is GTSNPN, CDR2 SVGIG (reference sequence). CDR3 in amino acids: CAWSVTSGTRTGELFF. CDR3 DNA sequence: TGTGCCTGGAGTGTAACTAGCGGGACTAGAACCGGGGAGCTGTTTTTT. Full variable domain (remainder filled in from reference TRBV30 and TRBJ2-2): SQTIHQWPATLVQPVGSPLSLECTVEGTSNPNLYWYRQAAGRGLQLLFYSVGIGQISSEVPQNLSASRPQDRQFILSSKKLLLSDSGFYLCAWSVTSGTRTGELFFGEGSRLTVL.